These 16 T cell receptor beta chains were sequenced from one sample in a study of blood T cell repertoires in COVID-19. Profiled with immunoSEQ multiplex PCR; TCRdb holds only in-frame clones, not every one. The table records 50,000 or so clones, roughly 90% of them present only once. Sequencing was performed on peripheral blood. Receptor source: a human donor with active COVID-19. The donor label of this sample is uncertain.

This clone was seen more than once but under ten times. The V call is TRBV5-4, the J call TRBJ2-5; possibly TRBD1 for D (6 bases). With 5 bases removed from V and 2 bases from J, the gap between germline ends came to 10 bases. The CDR3 loop spans 13 amino acids. Per germline, CDR1 SGHNT and CDR2 YYREEE (reference sequence). The CDR3 sequence is CASRERGQETQYF. The CDR3 DNA follows: TGTGCCAGCAGGGAGAGGGGGCAAGAGACCCAGTACTTC.

The chain employs TRBV7-9 and TRBJ2-5; the match to TRBD1 covers 8 bases. The CDR3 covers 15 residues. V was clipped by 5 bases and J by 5 bases; unmatched bases: 10. The germline gives CDR1 SEHNR, CDR2 FQNEAQ (reference sequence). As DNA, the CDR3 is TGTGCCAGCAGCGGAGGACAGGGTTCCCCGGAGACCCAGTACTTC. This codes for CASSGGQGSPETQYF.

This sequence joins TRBV7-3 and TRBJ2-1; 13 bases fit TRBD2. This CDR3 is 18 amino acids long. Germline assignment: CDR1 SGHTA and CDR2 FQGTGA. The V gene end was trimmed by 0 bases and the J gene end by 4 bases; junction bases not matched to a gene: 6. This chain's CDR3 is CASSLTRLAGGTYNEQFF. DNA of the CDR3: TGTGCCAGCAGCTTAACGAGACTAGCGGGGGGTACGTACAATGAGCAGTTCTTC.

The V call is TRBV6-5, the J call TRBJ1-1, with D perhaps TRBD1 (5 bases). This CDR3 has 15 amino acids. Germline CDR1 reads MNHEY; CDR2 reads SVGAGI. The ends were cut back, 0 bases at V and 2 bases at J, with 10 bases in the middle. As DNA, the CDR3 is TGTGCCAGCAGTTACTCAAGGGGCGGAAACACTGAAGCTTTCTTT. It yields the protein CASSYSRGGNTEAFF.

This chain joins TRBV18 and TRBJ1-2; 7 bases map to TRBD1. CDR3 length equals 15 residues. Germline loops: CDR1 KGHSH, CDR2 LQKENI. V trimming: 2 bases; J trimming: 0 bases; junction bases outside the gene matches: 3. CDR3 nucleotides: TGTGCCAGCTCACCAAGGGGGCCCTCTAACTATGGCTACACCTTC. It encodes CASSPRGPSNYGYTF.

The V and J genes are TRBV7-2 and TRBJ2-3; perhaps TRBD2 as D (6 bases). Germline CDR1 and CDR2: SGHTA and FQGNSA. The CDR3 contains 15 residues. Trimming cost V 5 bases and J 3 bases, with 15 bases left between them. The CDR3 region is CASSQREAGTDTQYF. CDR3 nucleotides: TGTGCCAGCAGCCAGAGGGAGGCGGGTACAGATACGCAGTATTTT.

The chain has TRBV5-4 and TRBJ2-3, with TRBD2 identical over 8 bases. Germline values: CDR1 SGHNT, CDR2 YYREEE (reference sequence). The CDR3 runs to 15 residues. The V gene end was trimmed by 2 bases and the J gene end by 2 bases; junction bases not matched to a gene: 4. Here the CDR3 DNA reads TGTGCCAGCAGCTTTACTAGCGGCCTCACAGATACGCAGTATTTT. As protein: CASSFTSGLTDTQYF. The whole variable domain, remainder taken from reference TRBV5-4 and TRBJ2-3, is ETGVTQSPTHLIKTRGQQVTLRCSSQSGHNTVSWYQQALGQGPQFIFQYYREEENGRGNFPPRFSGLQFPNYSSELNVNALELDDSALYLCASSFTSGLTDTQYFGPGTRLTVL.

The rearrangement links TRBV7-3 to TRBJ2-1; 7 bases are shared with TRBD2. The germline CDR1 and CDR2 sequences are SGHTA and FQGTGA. This CDR3 spans 13 amino acids. V lost 5 bases to trimming and J lost 8 bases; unmatched junction nucleotides: 6. CDR3 residues: CASSPVGGDEQFF. The CDR3 DNA is TGTGCCAGCAGCCCTGTGGGGGGGGATGAGCAGTTCTTC.

The chain recombines TRBV11-2 with TRBJ2-7, with 8 bases aligning to TRBD2. V trimming: 2 bases; J trimming: 3 bases; junction bases outside the gene matches: 6. Looked up from germline, CDR1 is SGHAT and CDR2 is FQNNGV. The CDR3 contains 15 residues. CDR3 DNA: TGTGCCAGCAGCTTACGACTAGCGACATACTACGAGCAGTACTTC. Encoded protein: CASSLRLATYYEQYF. Looking up the rest from reference TRBV11-2 and TRBJ2-7 gives the full variable domain: EAGVAQSPRYKIIEKRQSVAFWCNPISGHATLYWYQQILGQGPKLLIQFQNNGVVDDSQLPKDRFSAERLKGVDSTLKIQPAKLEDSAVYLCASSLRLATYYEQYFGPGTRLTVT.

In this sample, this clone turned up once. The gene calls are TRBV7-2 and TRBJ2-7, with TRBD1 as a possible D gene (6 bases). Germline CDR1 SGHTA, CDR2 FQGNSA. Trimming pared 5 bases from V and 1 base from J, leaving 12 bases between. The CDR3 runs to 14 residues. The CDR3 DNA sequence: TGTGCCAGCAGCCCGACAGGTTTTTCCTACGAGCAGTACTTC. Amino acids: CASSPTGFSYEQYF.

The V call is TRBV2, the J call TRBJ2-1; 9 bases match TRBD2. CDR1 is SNHLY, CDR2 FYNNEI, per germline. The CDR3 loop spans 14 amino acids. V gave up 9 bases and J gave up 0 bases; unmatched junction bases: 3. The CDR3 sequence: CARSGGPSYNEQFF. CDR3 sequence (DNA): TGTGCCAGAAGCGGGGGGCCCTCCTACAATGAGCAGTTCTTC.

This clone was picked up one time. The chain recombines TRBV28 with TRBJ2-7; unclear D gene. Trimming shortened V by 4 bases and J by 4 bases, and 8 bases separated the two germline ends. The CDR3 extends over 12 amino acids. The germline gives CDR1 MDHEN, CDR2 SYDVKM. CDR3 in amino acids: CASSSNGYEQYF. The CDR3 DNA follows: TGTGCCAGCAGTTCTAATGGTTACGAGCAGTACTTC.

The chain carries TRBV12-3 or TRBV12-4 and TRBJ1-1; TRBD1 might be the D (6 bases). The CDR3 has 13 amino acids. Trimming stripped 8 bases from V and 0 bases from J, with 10 bases between. The CDR3 reads CASQGWVNTEAFF. The CDR3 bases are TGTGCCAGCCAGGGGTGGGTGAACACTGAAGCTTTCTTT.

The J gene is TRBJ2-4, the V gene TRBV14; TRBD1 matches at 11 bases. The J segment lost 3 bases and the V segment lost 4 bases, leaving 5 bases of the junction unmatched. Germline CDR1 reads SGHDN; CDR2 reads FVKESK. This CDR3 has 16 residues. CDR3 loop: CASSLGQGAGKNIQYF. Here the CDR3 DNA reads TGTGCCAGCAGCCTTGGACAGGGGGCGGGCAAAAACATTCAGTACTTC.

V gene TRBV6-2 or TRBV6-3 combines with J gene TRBJ2-1, with 14 positions matching TRBD2. J was trimmed by 7 bases and V by 4 bases; bases with no gene match: 15. CDR3 length: 19 residues. Per germline, CDR1 MNHEY and CDR2 SVGEGT. CDR3 nucleotide sequence: TGTGCCAGCAGTTCCCCCGCAAGACTAGCGGGGGGGCGGGAGAATGAGCAGTTCTTC. This encodes CASSSPARLAGGRENEQFF.

The chain employs TRBV5-6 and TRBJ2-2; D is possibly TRBD2 (5 bases). Germline V lookup: CDR1 SGHDT, CDR2 YYEEEE. This CDR3 region has 14 residues. Trimming left V 3 bases short and J 3 bases short, with 9 bases between. This CDR3 reads CASSSVGDTGELFF. The CDR3 DNA reads as TGTGCCAGCAGCTCCGTCGGGGACACCGGGGAGCTGTTTTTT.